The source of this T cell receptor (beta chain) is a study of neurological immune-mediated disorders. Study-wide results and caveats: The greatest TCR clonal expansion occurred in HTLV-1-associated myelopathy and the least in multiple sclerosis, which fell below healthy controls. Phylogenetic grouping put 18 of 34 multiple sclerosis patients' repertoires into one related-CDR3 cluster, a possible signature.

This clonotype showed up many times. Antigen: not known. An end of the junction does not agree with germline; a read error may underlie this. Germline CDR1 is DFQATT and CDR2 is SNEGSKA (reference sequence). The CDR3 length is 14 residues. The cDNA was generated by 5'RACE with 10-nucleotide random UMIs. TCRdb fed the 5' RACE reads into MiXCR, producing one record per CDR3 protein. Of about 95,000 distinct CDR3 sequences in the sample, 3.5% were seen once. The receptor was isolated from a woman younger than 30 with multiple sclerosis. Sequencing was carried out using PBMCs. This rearrangement joins TRBV20-1 to TRBJ2-7; 7 nucleotides line up with TRBD1. CDR3 sequence: CSVRGQGDSYEQYF. CDR3 bases: TGCAGTGTTAGAGGGCAGGGGGACTCCTACGAGCAGTACTTC.